This paragraph covers one T cell receptor beta chain sequence. This clone was seen once. Its antigen specificity is not known. No base qualities exist here, and no much larger clone lies one base off it. The library was prepared using the immunoSEQ multiplex PCR assay. Held by TCRdb, this immuneACCESS table contains in-frame sequences only and omits some clones. Under half of the omission traces to an unresolved V gene where checked; the cause of the rest is unknown. The sample table contains about 120,000 clones; only one count was recorded for about 93% of them. Of the sample, about 2.5% falls within the top ten clones. The sample belongs to a study of control samples from healthy donors and cancer patients (dated by TCRdb to the early 2020s). Taken from the germline V gene (reference sequence), the CDR1 and CDR2 loops are SGHNT and YYREEE. Trimming takes 4 bases off V and 4 bases off J; junction bases not matched to a gene: 12. The CDR3 runs 16 residues from the cysteine to the phenylalanine. Only the CDR3 region is kept as DNA, spanning 48 bases read in frame from base 1.

This receptor was obtained from a man aged 30 to 45 in good health. The material sequenced was blood. The chain was built from TRBV5-4 and TRBJ2-3; the junction holds 7 bases that match TRBD1. CDR3 loop: CASSPDGAGGPDTQYF. The DNA is as follows: TGTGCCAGCAGCCCCGACGGAGCAGGGGGTCCAGATACGCAGTATTTT.